The 21 T cell receptor beta chains below come from one sample, sequenced in a study of cytotoxic CD8 clonotypes in ibrutinib-treated CLL. Assay used: immunoSEQ multiplex PCR; TCRdb lists only in-frame clones, some missing. The sample holds more than 140,000 clones, about 80% seen once. The sequencing here drew on PBMCs, taken after 12 months of ibrutinib treatment. The receptors shown here come from a human donor with chronic lymphocytic leukemia.

The J gene is TRBJ1-2, the V gene TRBV6-4, with D unclear. Deletions cut 5 bases from V and 5 bases from J, with 12 bases between. Germline CDR1 and CDR2: MRHNA and SNTAGT. The CDR3 consists of 13 residues. The CDR3 bases are TGTGCCAGCAGTCGTAATGGAGGATATGGCTACACCTTC. Residues: CASSRNGGYGYTF.

This clone was observed a handful of times. This chain links TRBV5-6 with TRBJ1-1; the D gene is possibly TRBD1 (5 bases). CDR1 is SGHDT, CDR2 YYEEEE, per germline. The CDR3 sequence is 15 residues long. Trimming removed 3 bases at V and 0 bases at J, with 12 bases between. The CDR3 loop reads CASSYRGAMNTEAFF. CDR3 DNA sequence: TGTGCCAGCAGCTACCGGGGCGCCATGAACACTGAAGCTTTCTTT.

The chain is built from TRBV27 and TRBJ1-6, with TRBD1 as a possible D gene (5 bases). Trimming removed 8 bases from V and 3 bases from J, with 11 bases in between. The CDR3 has 14 residues. Germline V gives CDR1 MNHEY, CDR2 SMNVEV (reference sequence). CDR3 DNA: TGTGCCAGCTCCGACAGCCTCTATAATTCACCCCTCCACTTT. It yields the protein CASSDSLYNSPLHF.

The rearrangement joins TRBV11-2 to TRBJ1-4; D is undetermined. Germline V gene sequence: CDR1 SGHAT, CDR2 FQNNGV. The CDR3 is 13 amino acids. V lost 6 bases to trimming and J lost 5 bases, with 10 bases between them. The CDR3 loop is CASRGGRNEKLFF. The CDR3 DNA reads TGTGCCAGCAGAGGAGGGCGGAATGAAAAACTGTTTTTT.

The gene calls are TRBV19 and TRBJ1-6; TRBD1 matches at 7 bases. The CDR3 has 15 residues. With 5 bases clipped from V and 12 bases from J, the junction kept 13 bases outside the gene matches. Germline CDR1 and CDR2: LNHDA and SQIVND (reference sequence). In DNA form, the CDR3 reads TGTGCCAGTAGTGATCGACAGGGAGTCTCGAGACCCCTCCACTTT. Translating it yields CASSDRQGVSRPLHF.

This sequence joins TRBV28 and TRBJ2-7; the D is unclear. Trimming removed 8 bases at V and 6 bases at J, with 11 bases between. The germline V gene has CDR1 MDHEN and CDR2 SYDVKM. This CDR3 has 11 amino acids. CDR3 in amino acids: CASRENTEQYF. Here the CDR3 DNA reads TGTGCCAGCCGAGAGAATACCGAGCAGTACTTC.

The chain joins TRBV4-1 to TRBJ1-1; possible D gene TRBD1, 5 bases. Germline CDR1 and CDR2: MGHRA and YSYEKL. Between the trimmed V and J ends, which lost 2 bases and 3 bases, there was a span of 10 bases. This CDR3 spans 14 amino acids. The CDR3 DNA reads TGCGCCAGCAGCCAACGGCAGGGTTACACTGAAGCTTTCTTT. Translation: CASSQRQGYTEAFF.

This chain uses TRBV4-3 with TRBJ2-3; maybe TRBD2 (5 bases). The V gene lost 3 bases and the J gene lost 4 bases, with 11 bases spanning the gap. This CDR3 comprises 14 residues. Germline V gene sequence: CDR1 LGHNA, CDR2 YSLEER. In DNA, the CDR3 is TGCGCCAGCAGCCATTTTACCGGGGCAGATACGCAGTATTTT. Translated: CASSHFTGADTQYF.

The chain combines TRBV9 with TRBJ1-5, with 9 nucleotides matching TRBD1. The V gene end was trimmed by 0 bases and the J gene end by 6 bases; junction bases not matched to a gene: 4. The CDR3 is 15 amino acids. CDR1 and CDR2 (germline): SGDLS, YYNGEE. The CDR3 DNA reads as TGTGCCAGCAGCGTAGAGGGACAGGGACGTCAGCCCCAGCATTTT. Amino acid sequence: CASSVEGQGRQPQHF. Full variable domain (missing parts from reference TRBV9 and TRBJ1-5): DSGVTQTPKHLITATGQRVTLRCSPRSGDLSVYWYQQSLDQGLQFLIQYYNGEERAKGNILERFSAQQFPDLHSELNLSSLELGDSALYFCASSVEGQGRQPQHFGDGTRLSIL.

Of note for this clone: A read error may account for a junction end that differs from germline. The genes are TRBV6-6 and TRBJ1-5, with D perhaps matching TRBD1 (5 bases). Germline CDR1 is MNHNY and CDR2 is SVGAGI (reference sequence). The CDR3 contains 11 residues. Here the CDR3 reads CATASLGRPYF. The CDR3 bases are TGTGCCACAGCGAGTTTGGGACGTCCGTATTTT.

CDR3 nucleotides: TGTGCCAGCAGTCCCGCCGGGACAGGGGGAGTCAAAAACATTCAGTACTTC. Translation: CASSPAGTGGVKNIQYF. The rearrangement uses TRBV28 and TRBJ2-4, with TRBD1 identical over 11 bases. The V gene end was trimmed by 5 bases and the J gene end by 3 bases; junction bases not matched to a gene: 9. This CDR3 is 17 amino acids long. CDR1 and CDR2 from the germline V gene are MDHEN and SYDVKM.

The rearrangement links TRBV6-1 to TRBJ1-5; the D gene is possibly TRBD1 (5 bases). Looked up from germline, CDR1 is MNHNS and CDR2 is SASEGT. This CDR3 contains 13 residues. Trimming cost V 7 bases and J 7 bases, with 14 bases left between them. The CDR3 loop is CASTRTGDQPQHF. The CDR3 nucleotides are TGTGCCAGCACCCGCACGGGGGACCAGCCCCAGCATTTT.

V gene TRBV7-2 combines with J gene TRBJ2-2; D may be TRBD1 (5 bases). Germline V gene sequence: CDR1 SGHTA, CDR2 FQGNSA. Trimming pared 1 base from V and 6 bases from J, leaving 12 bases between. The CDR3 loop spans 15 amino acids. CDR3 DNA: TGTGCCAGCAGCTTAGTGGCAGGGCTAGCCGGGGAGCTGTTTTTT. This sequence encodes CASSLVAGLAGELFF.

The rearrangement links TRBV4-3 to TRBJ2-1; D is ambiguous. The CDR3 is 13 amino acids. Trimming stripped 1 base from V and 7 bases from J, with 8 bases between. CDR1 is LGHNA and CDR2 is YSLEER in the germline V gene. The CDR3: CASSQAGMNEQFF. CDR3 in DNA: TGCGCCAGCAGCCAAGCAGGCATGAATGAGCAGTTCTTC.

The genes are TRBV29-1 and TRBJ2-2; D uncertain. V was trimmed by 6 bases and J by 0 bases, leaving 11 bases between them. This CDR3 is 14 amino acids long. Germline CDR1 SQVTM, CDR2 ANQGSEA. CDR3 sequence reads: CSVLGLANTGELFF. The CDR3 nucleotides are TGCAGCGTCTTAGGGCTCGCGAACACCGGGGAGCTGTTTTTT.

V gene TRBV5-1 combines with J gene TRBJ2-1; D not certain. V dropped 3 bases and J dropped 8 bases, with 6 bases sitting between them. Per the germline V gene, CDR1 is SGHRS and CDR2 is YFSETQ. There are 11 residues in the CDR3. DNA for the CDR3: TGCGCCAGCAGCTCCCAGTATGAGCAGTTCTTC. Translated: CASSSQYEQFF.

This clone was seen more than once but under ten times. This chain links TRBV7-2 with TRBJ2-5; the match to TRBD2 covers 7 bases. With 4 bases clipped from V and 5 bases from J, the junction kept 10 bases outside the gene matches. The CDR3 extends over 15 amino acids. Germline assignment: CDR1 SGHTA and CDR2 FQGNSA. This CDR3 is CASSSQLARAETQYF. The CDR3 nucleotides read TGTGCCAGCAGCTCCCAACTAGCGCGGGCTGAGACCCAGTACTTC.

The chain recombines TRBV7-9 with TRBJ1-5; D call uncertain. Germline lookup yields CDR1 SEHNR and CDR2 FQNEAQ (reference sequence). V was trimmed by 1 base and J by 7 bases, leaving 5 bases between them. The CDR3 is made up of 12 amino acids. The CDR3 is CASSLGGQPQHF. The CDR3 DNA reads TGTGCCAGCAGCTTAGGAGGCCAGCCCCAGCATTTT. Based on the CDR3 plus reference TRBV7-9 and TRBJ1-5, the full variable domain is DTGVSQNPRHKITKRGQNVTFRCDPISEHNRLYWYRQTLGQGPEFLTYFQNEAQLEKSRLLSDRFSAERPKGSFSTLEIQRTEQGDSAMYLCASSLGGQPQHFGDGTRLSIL.

This sequence joins TRBV19 and TRBJ2-1; D is possibly TRBD1 (6 bases). Germline assignment: CDR1 LNHDA and CDR2 SQIVND (reference sequence). V lost 6 bases to trimming and J lost 9 bases, with 18 bases between them. The CDR3 has 14 residues. CDR3 sequence reads: CASRVRGEVAEQFF. In DNA form, the CDR3 reads TGTGCCAGTAGGGTCAGGGGAGAGGTGGCTGAGCAGTTCTTC.

V usage is TRBV5-5 and J usage is TRBJ2-5; D perhaps matches TRBD2 (6 bases). The V and J ends lost 9 bases and 3 bases respectively, with 15 bases between them. Germline V gives CDR1 SGHKS, CDR2 YYEKEE (reference sequence). CDR3 length equals 13 residues. The CDR3 DNA sequence: TGTGCCACCCACGGAGGGCACGAAGAGACCCAGTACTTC. This encodes CATHGGHEETQYF.

The DNA for the CDR3 is TGTGCCAGCAGCCAGGACGTTAGCTGGGAGCAGTACTTC. Amino acid sequence: CASSQDVSWEQYF. The rearrangement joins TRBV4-2 to TRBJ2-7; no reliable D call. Per the germline V gene, CDR1 is LGHNA and CDR2 is YNFKEQ. V was pared by 3 bases and J by 7 bases, with 13 bases between. The CDR3 is 13 residues long.